This T cell receptor beta chain was sequenced for a study of blood T cells in healthy people across ages. Germline assignment: CDR1 SEHNR and CDR2 FQNEAQ (reference sequence). Trimming stripped 1 base from V and 7 bases from J, with 17 bases between. The CDR3 is 16 amino acids. A second PCR, run for 7 to 11 cycles, used a sample-barcoded 5' primer plus a J-beta primer mix. Each CDR3 protein is one row after TCRdb ran MiXCR on the 5' RACE reads. This sample has some 1,500,000 distinct CDR3 sequences; roughly two fifths occur once, and the top ten carry over 3.5%. The chain employs TRBV7-9 and TRBJ1-5; perhaps TRBD1 as D (5 bases). Sequenced: blood. The source of this sequence is a woman under 30 in good health. CDR3 in DNA: TGTGCCAGCAGCTTAGTTGCCCGGGGCGAACCCCAGCCCCAGCATTTT. This codes for CASSLVARGEPQPQHF.